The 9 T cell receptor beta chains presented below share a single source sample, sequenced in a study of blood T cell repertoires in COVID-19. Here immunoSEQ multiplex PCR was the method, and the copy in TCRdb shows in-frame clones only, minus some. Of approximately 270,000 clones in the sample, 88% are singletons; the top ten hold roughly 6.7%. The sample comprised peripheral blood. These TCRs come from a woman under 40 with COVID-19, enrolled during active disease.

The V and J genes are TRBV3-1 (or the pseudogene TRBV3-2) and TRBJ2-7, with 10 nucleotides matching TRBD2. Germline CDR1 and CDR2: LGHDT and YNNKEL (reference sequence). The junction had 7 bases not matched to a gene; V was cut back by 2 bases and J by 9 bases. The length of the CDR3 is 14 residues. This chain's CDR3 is CASSQRSGGMGQYF. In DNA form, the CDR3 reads TGTGCCAGCAGCCAACGTAGCGGGGGGATGGGGCAGTACTTC.

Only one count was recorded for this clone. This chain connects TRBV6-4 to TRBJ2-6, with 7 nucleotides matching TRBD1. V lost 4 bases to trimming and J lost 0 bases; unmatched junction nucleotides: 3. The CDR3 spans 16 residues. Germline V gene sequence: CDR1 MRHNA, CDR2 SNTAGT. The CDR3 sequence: CASSVQGLSGANVLTF. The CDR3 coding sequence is TGTGCCAGCAGTGTACAGGGGCTCTCTGGGGCCAACGTCCTGACTTTC.

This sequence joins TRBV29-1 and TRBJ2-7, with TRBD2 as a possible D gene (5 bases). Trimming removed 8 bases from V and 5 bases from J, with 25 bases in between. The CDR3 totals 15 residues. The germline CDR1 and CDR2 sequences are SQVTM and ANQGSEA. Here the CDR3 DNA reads TGCAGCACCGCGGGCGGCTTAGAGGGTCTTCACGAGCAGTACTTC. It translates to CSTAGGLEGLHEQYF.

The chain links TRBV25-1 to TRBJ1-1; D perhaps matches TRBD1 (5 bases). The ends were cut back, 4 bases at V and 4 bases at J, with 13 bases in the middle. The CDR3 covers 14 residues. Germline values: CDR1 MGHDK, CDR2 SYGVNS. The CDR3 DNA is TGTGCCAGCAGTGCCGGAGGGGCGCCCACTGAAGCTTTCTTT. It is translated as CASSAGGAPTEAFF.

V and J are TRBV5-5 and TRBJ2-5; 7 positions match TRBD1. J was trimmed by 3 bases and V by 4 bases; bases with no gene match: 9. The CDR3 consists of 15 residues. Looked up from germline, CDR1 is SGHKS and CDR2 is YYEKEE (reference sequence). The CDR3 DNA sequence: TGTGCCAGCAGCCAACATTCCAGGGGGAAAGAGACCCAGTACTTC. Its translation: CASSQHSRGKETQYF.

In DNA form, the CDR3 reads TGTGCCAGCAGCCGGGGAAAACAAGAGACCCAGTACTTC. The encoded protein is CASSRGKQETQYF. The genes are TRBV7-2 and TRBJ2-5; D may be TRBD2 (5 bases). CDR1 SGHTA and CDR2 FQGNSA come from the germline V gene. CDR3 length: 13 residues. Between the trimmed V and J ends, which lost 5 bases and 2 bases, there was a span of 9 bases.

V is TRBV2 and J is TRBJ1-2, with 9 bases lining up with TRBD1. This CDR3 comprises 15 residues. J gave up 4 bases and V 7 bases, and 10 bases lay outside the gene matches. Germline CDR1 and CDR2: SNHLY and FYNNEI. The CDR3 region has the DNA TGTGCCAGCACCCCCGAGGGACAGGGCTTCTATGGCTACACCTTC. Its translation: CASTPEGQGFYGYTF.

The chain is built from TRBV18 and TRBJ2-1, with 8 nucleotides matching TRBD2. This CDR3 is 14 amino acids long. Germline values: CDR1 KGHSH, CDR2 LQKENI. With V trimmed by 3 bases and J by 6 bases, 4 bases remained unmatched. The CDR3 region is CASSPGGEGNEQFF. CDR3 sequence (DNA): TGTGCCAGCTCACCCGGGGGGGAAGGCAATGAGCAGTTCTTC.

In nucleotides, the CDR3 is TGTGCCAGTAGAGGGGGTGTGACCTACGAGCAGTACTTC. Translated: CASRGGVTYEQYF. This sequence joins TRBV27 and TRBJ2-7, with TRBD1 as a possible D gene (6 bases). The CDR3 is 13 residues long. V gave up 9 bases and J gave up 2 bases, with 14 bases separating them. The V gene's germline CDR1 is MNHEY and CDR2 SMNVEV (reference sequence).